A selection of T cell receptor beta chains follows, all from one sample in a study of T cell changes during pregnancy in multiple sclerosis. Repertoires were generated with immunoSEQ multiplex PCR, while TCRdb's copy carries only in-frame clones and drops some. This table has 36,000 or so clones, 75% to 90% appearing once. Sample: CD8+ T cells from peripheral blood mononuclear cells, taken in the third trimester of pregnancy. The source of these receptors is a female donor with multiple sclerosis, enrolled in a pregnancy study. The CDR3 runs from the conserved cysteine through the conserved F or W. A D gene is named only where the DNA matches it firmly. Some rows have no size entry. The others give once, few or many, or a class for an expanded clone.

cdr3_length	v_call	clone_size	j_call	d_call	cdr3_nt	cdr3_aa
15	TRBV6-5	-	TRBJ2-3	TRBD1	TGTGCCAGCAGTTACCGGGACAGGGGGCAGGATACGCAGTATTTT	CASSYRDRGQDTQYF
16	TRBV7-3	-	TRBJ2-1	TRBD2	TGTGCCAGCAGCCAGGGACTAGCGGGGGGGTACAATGAGCAGTTCTTC	CASSQGLAGGYNEQFF
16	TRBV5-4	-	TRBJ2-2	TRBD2	TGTGCCAGCAGGGCGACTAGCGGGAGGGTTGGCGGGGAGCTGTTTTTT	CASRATSGRVGGELFF
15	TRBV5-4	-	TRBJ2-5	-	TGTGCCAGCAGCTTGGCCCCCGACAACCAAGAGACCCAGTACTTC	CASSLAPDNQETQYF
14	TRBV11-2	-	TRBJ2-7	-	TGTGCCAGCAGCCCACACAGTATCTGGTACGAGCAGTACTTC	CASSPHSIWYEQYF
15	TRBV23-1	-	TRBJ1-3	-	TGCGCCAGCAGTCAAGGAGGTAGCTCTGGAAACACCATATATTTT	CASSQGGSSGNTIYF
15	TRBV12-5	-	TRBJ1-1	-	TGTGCTAGTGGTTTGGTACAGGACCTAAACACTGAAGCTTTCTTT	CASGLVQDLNTEAFF
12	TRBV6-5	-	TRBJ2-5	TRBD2	TGTGCCAGCGGGGAGGGGCAAGAGACCCAGTACTTC	CASGEGQETQYF
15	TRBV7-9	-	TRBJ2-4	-	TGTGCCAGCAGCTACGGCCGAGGAACTAAAAACATTCAGTACTTC	CASSYGRGTKNIQYF
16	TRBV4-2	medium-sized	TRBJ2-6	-	TGTGCCAGCAGCCAAGATCTCGGGAGCGGGGCCAACGTCCTGACTTTC	CASSQDLGSGANVLTF
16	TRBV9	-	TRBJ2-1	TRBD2	TGTGCCAGCAGCGAGTGGACTAGCGGGAGCTACAATGAGCAGTTCTTC	CASSEWTSGSYNEQFF
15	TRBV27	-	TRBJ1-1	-	TGTGCCAGCAGTTTAGGGGGACTCATGAACACTGAAGCTTTCTTT	CASSLGGLMNTEAFF
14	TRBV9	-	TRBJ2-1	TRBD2	TGTGCCAGCAGCGAGGCTAGCGGCTACAATGAGCAGTTCTTC	CASSEASGYNEQFF
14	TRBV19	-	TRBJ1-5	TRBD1	TGTGCCAGCAATCACAGGGGAGAGAATCAGCCCCAGCATTTT	CASNHRGENQPQHF
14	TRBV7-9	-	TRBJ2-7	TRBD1	TGTGCCAGCAGCAGAAGACAGGGGGCCTACGAGCAGTACTTC	CASSRRQGAYEQYF
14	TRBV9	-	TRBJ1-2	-	TGTGCCAGCAGCGTAGTGGCGGGGGCGACTGGCTACACCTTC	CASSVVAGATGYTF
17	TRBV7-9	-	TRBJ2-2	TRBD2	TGTGCCAGCAGCCACCCAATTCGGACTAGCGGCACCGGGGAGCTGTTTTTT	CASSHPIRTSGTGELFF